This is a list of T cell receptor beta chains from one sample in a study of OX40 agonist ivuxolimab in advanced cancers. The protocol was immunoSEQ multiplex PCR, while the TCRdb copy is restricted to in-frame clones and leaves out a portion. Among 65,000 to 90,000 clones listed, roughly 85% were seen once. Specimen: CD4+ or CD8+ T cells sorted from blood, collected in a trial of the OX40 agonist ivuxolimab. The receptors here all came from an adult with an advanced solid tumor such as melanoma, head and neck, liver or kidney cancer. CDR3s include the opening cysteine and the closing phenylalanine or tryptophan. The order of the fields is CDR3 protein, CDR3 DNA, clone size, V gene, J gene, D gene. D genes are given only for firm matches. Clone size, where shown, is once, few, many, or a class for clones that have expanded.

CASSSTGNPSYEQYF	TGTGCCAGCTCATCGACAGGGAATCCCTCCTACGAGCAGTACTTC	NA	TRBV18	TRBJ2-7	TRBD1
CASSLEGPRRTGELFF	TGTGCCAGCAGCTTAGAAGGGCCCCGTCGAACCGGGGAGCTGTTTTTT	NA	TRBV11-2	TRBJ2-2	NA
CASSLGVQGGAETQYF	TGTGCCAGCAGTTTGGGGGTGCAGGGTGGCGCAGAGACCCAGTACTTC	once	TRBV6-5	TRBJ2-5	NA
CASSLSGRGEYQETQYF	TGTGCCAGCAGCTTGAGTGGTCGGGGGGAGTACCAAGAGACCCAGTACTTC	NA	TRBV5-4	TRBJ2-5	TRBD2
CASKRQGVSNQPQHF	TGTGCCAGCAAGAGACAGGGAGTAAGCAATCAGCCCCAGCATTTT	NA	TRBV6-5	TRBJ1-5	TRBD1
CASSRTAGTAVADTQYF	TGTGCCAGCAGCCGGACCGCCGGGACGGCTGTGGCAGATACGCAGTATTTT	NA	TRBV27	TRBJ2-3	NA
CASSSRTGRTDTQYF	TGTGCCAGCAGCTCACGGACAGGGCGCACAGATACGCAGTATTTT	NA	TRBV5-6	TRBJ2-3	TRBD1
CASSSGRGNSPLHF	TGTGCCAGCAGCTCTGGACGAGGGAATTCACCCCTCCACTTT	NA	TRBV7-6	TRBJ1-6	NA
CASSSAGTGTEAFF	TGTGCCAGCAGTTCCGCCGGGACGGGGACTGAAGCTTTCTTT	NA	TRBV6-5	TRBJ1-1	NA
CASRTGTETQYF	TGTGCCTCCAGGACAGGGACGGAGACCCAGTACTTC	NA	TRBV6-1	TRBJ2-5	TRBD1
CSVSTGQETQYF	TGCAGCGTTTCGACGGGACAAGAGACCCAGTACTTC	NA	TRBV29-1	TRBJ2-5	NA
CASSQDRGAADTQYF	TGTGCCAGCAGCCAAGACAGGGGGGCTGCAGATACGCAGTATTTT	few	TRBV4-2	TRBJ2-3	NA
CASSFTGTGGNQPQHF	TGTGCCAGCAGTTTTACCGGGACAGGGGGTAATCAGCCCCAGCATTTT	NA	TRBV27	TRBJ1-5	TRBD1
CASSTRLAGANTGELFF	TGTGCCAGCAGTACAAGACTAGCGGGGGCGAACACCGGGGAGCTGTTTTTT	NA	TRBV27	TRBJ2-2	TRBD2
CASSLASGGIYNEQFF	TGTGCCAGCAGCTTAGCTTCGGGGGGTATCTACAATGAGCAGTTCTTC	NA	TRBV7-8	TRBJ2-1	TRBD2
CASRPRQNSPLHF	TGTGCCAGCAGGCCCAGACAGAATTCACCCCTCCACTTT	NA	TRBV6-5	TRBJ1-6	NA
CASSRSGLETYEQYF	TGTGCCAGTTCGCGAAGTGGCTTAGAAACCTACGAGCAGTACTTC	NA	TRBV19	TRBJ2-7	NA
CAISELQGITGELFF	TGTGCCATCAGTGAGCTACAGGGGATCACCGGGGAGCTGTTTTTT	NA	TRBV10-3	TRBJ2-2	TRBD1
CASSFRATTYEQYF	TGTGCCAGCAGCTTCAGGGCTACCACCTACGAGCAGTACTTC	NA	TRBV5-4	TRBJ2-7	NA
CAWSVRRSTNEKLFF	TGTGCCTGGAGTGTACGCAGATCAACTAATGAAAAACTGTTTTTT	NA	TRBV30	TRBJ1-4	NA
CASSEGQLNEKLFF	TGCGCCAGCAGTGAAGGACAGCTTAATGAAAAACTGTTTTTT	NA	TRBV10-2	TRBJ1-4	NA
CASSPPPGTGGVGGYEQYF	TGTGCCAGCTCACCACCTCCAGGGACAGGGGGCGTAGGGGGCTACGAGCAGTACTTC	NA	TRBV18	TRBJ2-7	TRBD1
CASSWTSIHEQYF	TGTGCCAGCAGTTGGACTAGCATCCACGAGCAGTACTTC	once	TRBV6-5	TRBJ2-7	TRBD2
CASSDQGNTGELFF	TGTGCCAGTAGTGATCAGGGGAACACCGGGGAGCTGTTTTTT	NA	TRBV19	TRBJ2-2	NA
CASSQEGGIGGYTF	TGTGCCAGCAGCCAGGAGGGGGGGATAGGTGGCTACACCTTC	NA	TRBV7-2	TRBJ1-2	NA
CASSLVLNSNYEQYF	TGTGCCAGCAGCTTAGTTTTGAACAGTAACTACGAGCAGTACTTC	few	TRBV5-5	TRBJ2-7	NA
CASSGDRGETQYF	TGCGCCAGCAGCGGGGACAGGGGGGAGACCCAGTACTTC	NA	TRBV5-1	TRBJ2-5	TRBD1
CASSYTGGDYGYTF	TGCGCCAGCAGCTATACCGGGGGGGACTATGGCTACACCTTC	NA	TRBV4-3	TRBJ1-2	NA
CASSQDYGGNQPQHF	TGCGCCAGCAGCCAAGACTACGGGGGCAATCAGCCCCAGCATTTT	NA	TRBV4-1	TRBJ1-5	NA
CASSSSMGNTGELFF	NA	NA	TRBV25-1	TRBJ2-2	NA
CASSLVGQGVSSPLHF	TGCGCCAGCAGCTTGGTAGGACAGGGGGTGAGCTCACCCCTCCACTTT	NA	TRBV5-1	TRBJ1-6	TRBD1
CASSLGGGRSYGYTF	TGTGCCAGCAGCTTGGGAGGAGGGCGAAGCTATGGCTACACCTTC	NA	TRBV5-4	TRBJ1-2	NA
CASSLPSGGSYEQYF	TGTGCCAGCAGCTTACCATCGGGCGGCTCCTACGAGCAGTACTTC	NA	TRBV7-2	TRBJ2-7	NA
CASSLRRFGYGYTF	TGTGCCAGCAGCTTACGCAGGTTCGGCTATGGCTACACCTTC	NA	TRBV11-3	TRBJ1-2	NA
CASSTGRTGDTEAFF	TGTGCCAGCAGTACAGGACGGACAGGGGACACTGAAGCTTTCTTT	NA	TRBV25-1	TRBJ1-1	TRBD1
CASSLDSGLSTDTQYF	TGTGCCAGCAGCTTAGATTCAGGCCTTAGCACAGATACGCAGTATTTT	NA	TRBV7-6	TRBJ2-3	NA
CASSLRGRNYGYTF	TGTGCCAGCAGTTTAAGGGGGAGAAACTATGGCTACACCTTC	NA	TRBV27	TRBJ1-2	NA
CASSPGLGEQYF	TGTGCCAGCAGTCCAGGGTTGGGGGAGCAGTACTTC	NA	TRBV27	TRBJ2-7	NA
CASRSGGTDEQYF	TGTGCCAGCAGGTCGGGGGGAACGGACGAGCAGTACTTC	NA	TRBV11-2	TRBJ2-7	TRBD2
CASSSGPTPAYEQYF	TGTGCCAGCAGCTCTGGACCCACACCCGCCTACGAGCAGTACTTC	NA	TRBV5-5	TRBJ2-7	NA
CASSGDPGAGYQPQHF	TGTGCCAGCAGTGGAGACCCCGGAGCAGGATATCAGCCCCAGCATTTT	NA	TRBV2	TRBJ1-5	NA
CASSLVGPDTQYF	TGCGCCAGCAGCTTGGTGGGCCCGGATACGCAGTATTTT	NA	TRBV5-1	TRBJ2-3	NA
CASSQASSFNQPQHF	TGCGCCAGCAGCCAAGCATCCTCCTTCAATCAGCCCCAGCATTTT	few	TRBV4-1	TRBJ1-5	NA
CAISDPTSGYTDTQYF	TGTGCCATCAGTGACCCGACTAGCGGCTACACAGATACGCAGTATTTT	NA	TRBV10-3	TRBJ2-3	TRBD2
CASSNWRCSYGYTF	TGTGCCAGCAGCAATTGGAGGTGTTCCTATGGCTACACCTTC	NA	TRBV21-1	TRBJ1-2	NA
CASSSSSYEQYF	TGTGCCAGCAGCTCGAGCTCCTACGAGCAGTACTTC	NA	TRBV11-2	TRBJ2-7	NA
CASSYSIEQFF	TGTGCCAGCAGTTACTCGATTGAGCAGTTCTTC	few	TRBV6-6	TRBJ2-1	NA
CASSGRAGGTTDTQYF	TGTGCCAGCAGTGGGAGAGCGGGGGGGACCACAGATACGCAGTATTTT	NA	TRBV6-1	TRBJ2-3	TRBD2
CASSLNSVGNNEQFF	TGCGCCAGCAGCTTGAATAGCGTAGGAAACAATGAGCAGTTCTTC	once	TRBV5-1	TRBJ2-1	NA
CASSHGSEGTYNEQFF	TGTGCCAGCAGCCATGGTTCCGAGGGAACCTACAATGAGCAGTTCTTC	NA	TRBV4-2	TRBJ2-1	NA
CASSPGQGDGGYTF	TGTGCCAGCAGCCCGGGACAGGGCGATGGTGGCTACACCTTC	NA	TRBV5-8	TRBJ1-2	TRBD1
CASSAGGGNTIYF	TGTGCCAGCAGCGCAGGGGGTGGAAACACCATATATTTT	NA	TRBV7-7	TRBJ1-3	TRBD1